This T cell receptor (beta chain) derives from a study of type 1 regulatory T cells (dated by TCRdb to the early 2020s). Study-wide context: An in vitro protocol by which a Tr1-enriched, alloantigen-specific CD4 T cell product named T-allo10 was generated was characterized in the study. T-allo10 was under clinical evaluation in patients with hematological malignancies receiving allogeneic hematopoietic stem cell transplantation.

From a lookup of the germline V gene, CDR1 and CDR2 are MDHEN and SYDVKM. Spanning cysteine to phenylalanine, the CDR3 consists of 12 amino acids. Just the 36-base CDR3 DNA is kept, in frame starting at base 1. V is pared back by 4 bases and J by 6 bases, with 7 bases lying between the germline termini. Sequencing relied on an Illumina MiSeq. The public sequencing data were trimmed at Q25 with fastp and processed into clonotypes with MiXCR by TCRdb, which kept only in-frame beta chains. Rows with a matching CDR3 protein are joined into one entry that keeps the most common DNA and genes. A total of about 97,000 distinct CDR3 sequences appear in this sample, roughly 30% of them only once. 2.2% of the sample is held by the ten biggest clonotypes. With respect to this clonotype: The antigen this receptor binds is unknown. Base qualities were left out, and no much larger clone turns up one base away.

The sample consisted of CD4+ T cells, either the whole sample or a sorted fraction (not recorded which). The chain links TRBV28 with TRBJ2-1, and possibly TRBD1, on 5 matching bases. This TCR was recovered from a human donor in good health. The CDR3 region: CASSSDSNEQFF. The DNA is TGTGCCAGCAGTTCCGACAGCAATGAGCAGTTCTTC.